This entry lists 9 T cell receptor beta chains sequenced from one sample in a study of T cell responses to AZD1222 COVID-19 vaccine. Clones were sequenced by immunoSEQ multiplex PCR, and TCRdb holds only the in-frame ones, with some missing. The data contain about 110,000 clones, 70% to 90% of them singletons. The material was peripheral blood, obtained 28 days after the second AZD1222 dose. These receptors all come from an adult who received the AZD1222 COVID-19 vaccine.

The chain has TRBV28 and TRBJ1-6; a possible D gene is TRBD1 (6 bases). Germline loops: CDR1 MDHEN, CDR2 SYDVKM. The ends were cut back, 5 bases at V and 7 bases at J, with 12 bases in the middle. The CDR3 contains 14 residues. In nucleotides, the CDR3 is TGTGCCAGCAGTGGGGGGGCCGGGAATTCACCCCTCCACTTT. Amino acid sequence: CASSGGAGNSPLHF. The full variable domain, rest sourced from reference TRBV28 and TRBJ1-6, is DVKVTQSSRYLVKRTGEKVFLECVQDMDHENMFWYRQDPGLGLRLIYFSYDVKMKEKGDIPEGYSVSREKKERFSLILESASTNQTSMYLCASSGGAGNSPLHFGNGTRLTVT.

The sample holds one count of this clone. This sequence joins TRBV3-1 (or the pseudogene TRBV3-2) and TRBJ2-1; D gene unclear. CDR3 length: 16 amino acids. V was clipped by 2 bases and J by 7 bases, with 18 bases between them. In germline, CDR1 is LGHDT, CDR2 YNNKEL (reference sequence). CDR3 loop: CASSQRPRSSWNEQFF. The CDR3 coding sequence is TGTGCCAGCAGCCAAAGACCCAGGTCTTCTTGGAATGAGCAGTTCTTC.

The J gene is TRBJ2-3, the V gene TRBV7-2; D is tentatively TRBD1 or TRBD2 (5 bases each). The germline V gene encodes CDR1 SGHTA and CDR2 FQGNSA. V was pared by 5 bases and J by 0 bases, with 18 bases between. The CDR3 extends over 17 amino acids. This chain's CDR3 is CASSRRGAGSSTDTQYF. CDR3 nucleotide sequence: TGTGCCAGCAGCCGTCGTGGGGCGGGTTCGAGCACAGATACGCAGTATTTT. Using reference TRBV7-2 and TRBJ2-3 for the parts outside the CDR3, the full variable domain is GAGVSQSPSNKVTEKGKDVELRCDPISGHTALYWYRQSLGQGLEFLIYFQGNSAPDKSGLPSDRFSAERTGGSVSTLTIQRTQQEDSAVYLCASSRRGAGSSTDTQYFGPGTRLTVL.

CDR3 sequence reads: CASSIRTANEKLFF. CDR3 sequence (DNA): TGTGCCAGTAGTATTCGGACGGCTAATGAAAAACTGTTTTTT. V usage is TRBV19 and J usage is TRBJ1-4; D call uncertain. Trimming stripped 3 bases from V and 3 bases from J, with 8 bases between. Germline V lookup: CDR1 LNHDA, CDR2 SQIVND (reference sequence). CDR3 length: 14 residues.

This rearrangement joins TRBV29-1 to TRBJ1-2; TRBD1 matches 8 bases. J lost 7 bases, V lost 3 bases, and 10 bases had no gene match. CDR3 size: 14 residues. Germline V gene data show CDR1 as SQVTM and CDR2 as ANQGSEA. CDR3 DNA sequence: TGCAGCGTTGAGCAAGGCAGGGGGCGGTTTGGCTACACCTTC. It translates to CSVEQGRGRFGYTF.

The chain is built from TRBV28 and TRBJ1-2, with TRBD1 matching over 7 bases. The CDR3 contains 13 residues. Trimming at V came to 6 bases and at J to 3 bases, leaving 4 bases not matched to a gene. Germline CDR1 and CDR2: MDHEN and SYDVKM. CDR3 coding DNA: TGTGCCAGCAGAGCCGGGACAGACTATGGCTACACCTTC. Residues: CASRAGTDYGYTF.

CDR3 residues: CASSSIPQLAASPLHF. The CDR3 DNA reads TGTGCCAGCAGCTCAATCCCTCAACTTGCTGCTTCACCCCTCCACTTT. This chain joins TRBV7-2 and TRBJ1-6; D gene uncertain. The V end lost 4 bases, the J end lost 9 bases, and 19 bases lay between the germline ends. Germline V gene data show CDR1 as SGHTA and CDR2 as FQGNSA. The CDR3 extends over 16 amino acids.

This chain joins TRBV5-1 and TRBJ2-7, with D tentatively TRBD1 or TRBD2 (5 bases each). Trimming took off 3 bases at V and 4 bases at J, with 17 bases between the two ends. The CDR3 extends over 15 amino acids. Germline values: CDR1 SGHRS, CDR2 YFSETQ. This CDR3 reads CASSYQGRGEYEQYF. For the CDR3, the DNA is TGCGCCAGCAGCTACCAAGGACGAGGGGAATACGAGCAGTACTTC.

V gene TRBV6-2 or TRBV6-3 combines with J gene TRBJ1-2; 9 bases line up with TRBD1. The V gene's germline CDR1 is MNHEY and CDR2 SVGEGT. V shed 4 bases, J shed 0 bases, and the junction held 6 bases outside the gene matches. The CDR3 covers 16 residues. The CDR3 coding sequence is TGTGCCAGCAGTTCGAAACAGGGGGCGGCTAACTATGGCTACACCTTC. As protein: CASSSKQGAANYGYTF.